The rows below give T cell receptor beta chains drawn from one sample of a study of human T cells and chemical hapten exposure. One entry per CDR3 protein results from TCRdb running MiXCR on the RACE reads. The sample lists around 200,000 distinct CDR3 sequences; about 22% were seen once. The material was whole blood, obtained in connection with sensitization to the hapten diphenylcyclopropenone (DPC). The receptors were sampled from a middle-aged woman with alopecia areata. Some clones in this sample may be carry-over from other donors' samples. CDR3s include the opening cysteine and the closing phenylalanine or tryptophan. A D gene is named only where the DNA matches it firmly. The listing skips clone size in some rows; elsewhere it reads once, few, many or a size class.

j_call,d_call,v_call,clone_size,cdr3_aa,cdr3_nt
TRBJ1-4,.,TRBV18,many,CASSPPGVNEKLFF,TGTGCCAGCTCACCTCCCGGGGTTAATGAAAAACTGTTTTTT
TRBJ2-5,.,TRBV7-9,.,CASSLVVDGAETQYF,TGTGCCAGCAGCTTAGTTGTTGATGGTGCGGAGACCCAGTACTTC
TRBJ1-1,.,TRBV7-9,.,CASSQDREAFF,TGTGCCAGCAGCCAGGACCGAGAAGCTTTCTTT
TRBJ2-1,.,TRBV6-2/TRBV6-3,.,CASSYLDYNEQFF,TGTGCCAGCAGTTACCTAGACTACAATGAGCAGTTCTTC
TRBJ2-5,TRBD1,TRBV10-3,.,CAISEFGGTGQDETQYF,TGTGCCATCAGTGAGTTTGGCGGGACAGGGCAAGACGAGACCCAGTACTTC
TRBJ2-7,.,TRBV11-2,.,CASSLDGIEQYF,TGTGCCAGCAGCTTGGACGGGATCGAGCAGTACTTC
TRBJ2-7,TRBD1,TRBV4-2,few,CASSQELGGHPRDEQYF,TGTGCCAGCAGCCAAGAATTAGGGGGCCATCCCCGGGACGAGCAGTACTTC
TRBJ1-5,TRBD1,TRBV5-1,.,CASSPTGVSSNQPQHF,TGCGCCAGCAGCCCGACAGGGGTATCGAGCAATCAGCCCCAGCATTTT
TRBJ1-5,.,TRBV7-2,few,CASSSQAGVDQPQHF,TGTGCCAGCAGCTCCCAGGCGGGGGTAGATCAGCCCCAGCATTTT
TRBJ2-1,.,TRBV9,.,CASSVGTQSSNEQFF,TGTGCCAGCAGCGTAGGGACTCAGTCAAGCAATGAGCAGTTCTTC
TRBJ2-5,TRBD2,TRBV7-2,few,CASSASGSQSETQYF,TGTGCCAGCAGCGCTAGCGGGAGTCAGTCGGAGACCCAGTACTTC
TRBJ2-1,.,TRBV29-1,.,CSVVDGSVEQFF,TGCAGCGTTGTGGACGGCTCTGTTGAGCAGTTCTTC
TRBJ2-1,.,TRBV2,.,CASKRDYNEQFF,TGTGCCAGCAAACGGGACTACAATGAGCAGTTCTTC
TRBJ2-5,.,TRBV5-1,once,CASSLFPGRQETQYF,TGCGCCAGCAGCTTGTTCCCAGGGCGACAAGAGACCCAGTACTTC
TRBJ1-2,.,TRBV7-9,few,CASSLRRQGGYTF,TGTGCCAGCAGCTTAAGGCGTCAGGGTGGCTACACCTTC
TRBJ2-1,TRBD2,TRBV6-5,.,CASSYYSGTRNYNEQFF,TGTGCCAGCAGTTACTACTCCGGGACTAGAAACTACAATGAGCAGTTCTTC
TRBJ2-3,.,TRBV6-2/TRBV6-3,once,CASSYFGRGGDTQYF,TGTGCCAGCAGTTATTTCGGGAGAGGTGGAGATACGCAGTATTTT
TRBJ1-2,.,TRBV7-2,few,CASSLGRGSNYGYTF,TGTGCCAGCAGCTTAGGCAGGGGCTCTAACTATGGCTACACCTTC
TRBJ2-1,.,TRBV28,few,CASSARTVNEQFF,TGTGCCAGCAGTGCCCGGACAGTCAATGAGCAGTTCTTC
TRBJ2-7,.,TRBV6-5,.,CASSYSGIVREQYF,TGTGCCAGCAGTTACTCAGGTATCGTGCGGGAGCAGTACTTC
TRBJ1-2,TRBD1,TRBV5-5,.,CANSTLTGGGGYTF,TGTGCCAACAGCACCCTAACAGGGGGAGGTGGCTACACCTTC
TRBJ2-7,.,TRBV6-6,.,CASSSIGGNVYEQYF,TGTGCCAGCAGTTCGATAGGAGGGAACGTATACGAGCAGTACTTC
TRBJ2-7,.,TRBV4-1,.,CASSQEWGTYEQYF,TGCGCCAGCAGCCAAGAATGGGGGACCTACGAGCAGTACTTC